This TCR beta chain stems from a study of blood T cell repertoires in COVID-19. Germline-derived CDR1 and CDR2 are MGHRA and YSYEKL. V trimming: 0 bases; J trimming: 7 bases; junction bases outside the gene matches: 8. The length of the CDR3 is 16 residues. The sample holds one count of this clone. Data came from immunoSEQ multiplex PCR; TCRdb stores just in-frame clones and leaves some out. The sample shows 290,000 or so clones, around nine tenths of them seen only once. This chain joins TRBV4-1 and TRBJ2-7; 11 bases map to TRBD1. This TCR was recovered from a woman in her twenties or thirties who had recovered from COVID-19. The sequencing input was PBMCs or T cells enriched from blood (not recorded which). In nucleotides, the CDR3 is TGCGCCAGCAGCCAAGAGGCGGGACAGGGGGTAGGAGAGCAGTACTTC. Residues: CASSQEAGQGVGEQYF.